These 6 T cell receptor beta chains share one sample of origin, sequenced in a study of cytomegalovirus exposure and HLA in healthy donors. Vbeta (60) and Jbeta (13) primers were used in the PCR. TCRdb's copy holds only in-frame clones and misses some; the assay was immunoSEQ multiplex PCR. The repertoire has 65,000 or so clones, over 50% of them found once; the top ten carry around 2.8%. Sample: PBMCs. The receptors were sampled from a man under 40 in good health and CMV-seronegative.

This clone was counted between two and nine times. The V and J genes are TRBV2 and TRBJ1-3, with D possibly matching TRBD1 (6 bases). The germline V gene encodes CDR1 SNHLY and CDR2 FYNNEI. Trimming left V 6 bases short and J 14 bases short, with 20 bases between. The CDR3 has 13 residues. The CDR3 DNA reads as TGTGCCAGCAGCGTTGGGACACCTTCAGCGGTATATTTT. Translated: CASSVGTPSAVYF.

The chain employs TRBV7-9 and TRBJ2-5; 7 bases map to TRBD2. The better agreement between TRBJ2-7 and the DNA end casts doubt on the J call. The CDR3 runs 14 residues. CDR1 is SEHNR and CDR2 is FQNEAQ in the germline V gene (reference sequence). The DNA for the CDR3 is TGTGCCAGCAGCTTAGGGGGAGGGAGCCACGAGCAGTACTTC. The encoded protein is CASSLGGGSHEQYF.

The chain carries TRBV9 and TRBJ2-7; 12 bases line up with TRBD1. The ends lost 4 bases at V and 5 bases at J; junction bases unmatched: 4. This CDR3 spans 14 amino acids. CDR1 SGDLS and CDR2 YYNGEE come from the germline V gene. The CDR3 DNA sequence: TGTGCCAGCAGCCCGGGACAGGGGGCCCACGAGCAGTACTTC. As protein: CASSPGQGAHEQYF.

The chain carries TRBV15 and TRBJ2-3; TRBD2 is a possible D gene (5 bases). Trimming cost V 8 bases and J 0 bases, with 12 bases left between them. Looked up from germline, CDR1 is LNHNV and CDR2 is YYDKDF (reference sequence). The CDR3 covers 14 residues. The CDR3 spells CATQPGSSTDTQYF. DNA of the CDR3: TGTGCCACCCAGCCGGGGTCTAGCACAGATACGCAGTATTTT. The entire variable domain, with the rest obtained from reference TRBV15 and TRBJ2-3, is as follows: DAMVIQNPRYQVTQFGKPVTLSCSQTLNHNVMYWYQQKSSQAPKLLFHYYDKDFNNEADTPDNFQSRRPNTSFCFLDIRSPGLGDTAMYLCATQPGSSTDTQYFGPGTRLTVL.

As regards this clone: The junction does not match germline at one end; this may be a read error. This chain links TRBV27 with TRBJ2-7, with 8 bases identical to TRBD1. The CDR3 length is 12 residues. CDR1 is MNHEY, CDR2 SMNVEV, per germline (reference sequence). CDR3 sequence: CASSDYRDRTFF. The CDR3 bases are TGTGCCAGCAGTGACTACCGGGACAGGACCTTCTTC.

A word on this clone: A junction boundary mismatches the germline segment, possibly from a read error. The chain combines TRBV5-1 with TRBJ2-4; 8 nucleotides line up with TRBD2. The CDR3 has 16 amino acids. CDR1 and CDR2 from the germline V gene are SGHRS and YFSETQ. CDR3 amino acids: CASSLLTGGAINIQYF. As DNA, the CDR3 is TGCGCCAGCAGCTTACTCACCGGGGGGGCCATAAACATTCAGTACTTC.